This T cell receptor beta chain was captured by sequencing in a study of T-cell memory formation after mild COVID-19. MiXCR was run by TCRdb on the 5' RACE reads, yielding one entry per CDR3 protein. The table has about 350,000 distinct CDR3 sequences, 12% to 15% seen once. V dropped 6 bases and J dropped 4; count of bases not matched to a gene: 14. Germline V CDR1 and CDR2: WSHSY, SAAADI. CDR3 length equals 16 residues. This receptor was identified in a man in his late teens or twenties who had mild COVID-19 (a few samples of this study predate the infection). Cell type and time point are not known. The sample consisted of PBMCs or a T cell subset sorted from them (not recorded which). This chain joins TRBV10-2 and TRBJ1-1; TRBD1 matches at 7 bases. In DNA form, the CDR3 reads TGCGCCAGCAGCCGCCCCGCCCGACAGGGAGGCACTGAAGCTTTCTTT. This translates into CASSRPARQGGTEAFF.